The following is a T cell receptor (beta chain) sequence with its context. Antigen unknown. The CDR3 has 15 amino acids. The V end lost 4 bases, the J end lost 4 bases, and 15 bases lay between the germline ends. CDR1 and CDR2 (germline): SGHDN, FVKESK. This sample stems from a study of T cell responses to AZD1222 COVID-19 vaccine. TCRdb's copy holds only in-frame clones and misses some; the assay was immunoSEQ multiplex PCR. The table includes about 150,000 clones, 80% to 95% detected once. Study-wide findings and caveats: Spike as a whole was targeted by vaccine-associated CD4 TCRs, dominant at 160-218 and 743-854. Donor demographics were predominantly white British with a female majority; clonal diversity may be underestimated. Just five or six AZD1222 recipients were seropositive at baseline. Nearly half of the spike-specific TCRs reportedly recognize variant regions that carry no mutations.

The receptor was derived from an adult who received the AZD1222 COVID-19 vaccine. The chain employs TRBV14 and TRBJ2-3; D is possibly TRBD1 or TRBD2 (5 bases each). Sequenced material: peripheral blood, taken 28 days after the second AZD1222 dose. This CDR3 is CASSPTRMGADTQYF. For the CDR3, the DNA is TGTGCCAGCAGCCCGACCCGGATGGGGGCAGATACGCAGTATTTT.